This is a list of T cell receptor beta chains from one sample in a study of cytomegalovirus exposure and HLA in healthy donors. Produced via immunoSEQ multiplex PCR; TCRdb's table is partial and in-frame only. The sample shows under 200,000 clones, around 75% of them seen only once. Sample: PBMCs. All receptors derive from a male donor in good health and CMV-seronegative. The CDR3 runs from the conserved cysteine through the conserved F or W.

j_call | v_call | cdr3_aa
TRBJ2-7 | TRBV5-6 | CASSHSGRYEQYF
TRBJ2-5 | TRBV5-1 | CASSFQGREETQYF
TRBJ2-7 | TRBV28 | CASSLGGGSEQYF
TRBJ1-4 | TRBV9 | CASSVNSINEKLFF
TRBJ2-7 | TRBV19 | CASSLWTGAYEQYF
TRBJ2-7 | TRBV29-1 | CSVGETGPEQYF
TRBJ1-3 | TRBV18 | CASSTARKTGNTIYF
. | TRBV2 | CAWTGTGTYEQYF
TRBJ1-2 | TRBV7-2 | CASSPVSGISYGYTF
TRBJ2-2 | TRBV28 | CAIMSGSGGELFF
TRBJ2-2 | TRBV4-2 | CASSQGAPYTGELFF
TRBJ2-1 | TRBV6-1 | CASSERFGQGREQFF
TRBJ1-6 | TRBV6-5 | CASSYRVQGDSPLHF
TRBJ2-1 | TRBV10-3 | CAIAFSGSGDEQFF
TRBJ1-1 | TRBV7-9 | CASSLGFGTGHGNTEAFF
TRBJ1-1 | TRBV5-5 | CASLDSPFLVNTEAFF
TRBJ1-5 | TRBV6-5 | CASSGTTGGAQPQHF
TRBJ2-2 | TRBV7-3 | CASSLRAGGLNTGELFF
TRBJ1-4 | TRBV5-1 | CASARGGNEKLFF
TRBJ2-7 | TRBV13 | CASSPRAGAYEQYF